These 26 T cell receptor beta chains were all obtained from the same sample, sequenced in a study of T cells in Graves' hyperthyroidism and ophthalmopathy. Amplified TCR beta CDR3 regions came from RNA transcripts. Carried out on the TCR CDR3, a first-round RT-PCR used the HTBI primer set. MiXCR, applied by TCRdb to the multiplex PCR reads, yields one record per CDR3 protein. The table lists nearly 600,000 distinct CDR3 sequences, 13% to 15% of them singletons. The sample taken for sequencing was blood. The receptors were sampled from a woman aged 18-30 years with Graves' ophthalmopathy.

This clonotype came up many times. The genes are TRBV2 and TRBJ1-2; TRBD1 is a possible D gene (5 bases). The CDR3 covers 13 residues. Germline loops: CDR1 SNHLY, CDR2 FYNNEI. V was clipped by 8 bases and J by 4 bases, with 14 bases between them. CDR3 in amino acids: CASYNIGGYGYTF. CDR3 nucleotide sequence: TGTGCCAGCTACAACATTGGGGGCTATGGCTACACCTTC.

In this sample, this clonotype turned up many times. The chain couples TRBV20-1 to TRBJ2-7; D perhaps matches TRBD2 (6 bases). From germline, CDR1 is DFQATT and CDR2 SNEGSKA (reference sequence). This CDR3 is 14 amino acids long. Deletions cut 6 bases from V and 9 bases from J, with 24 bases between. In nucleotides, the CDR3 is TGCAGTGCAGCCAGGGACTTGCCCTTCGGAGTGCAGTACTTC. This translates into CSAARDLPFGVQYF.

This clonotype was seen repeatedly, ten times or more. The J gene is TRBJ2-7, the V gene TRBV5-1, with 9 positions matching TRBD2. The CDR3 has 15 amino acids. Germline V gives CDR1 SGHRS, CDR2 YFSETQ. V trimming: 5 bases; J trimming: 3 bases; junction bases outside the gene matches: 9. CDR3 amino acids: CASRPSSGSFYEQYF. The DNA of the CDR3 is TGCGCCAGCAGGCCCAGTAGCGGGAGCTTCTACGAGCAGTACTTC.

The chain has TRBV7-2 and TRBJ1-2; 7 bases match TRBD1. The CDR3 contains 14 residues. Losses at the gene ends were 5 bases for V and 4 bases for J; bases not matched to a gene: 7. Germline CDR1 and CDR2: SGHTA and FQGNSA. CDR3 coding DNA: TGTGCCAGCAGCCCAACAGGGGTGACCTATGGCTACACCTTC. This codes for CASSPTGVTYGYTF.

The V call is TRBV30, the J call TRBJ2-1; 8 nucleotides agree with TRBD2. The CDR3 is made up of 20 amino acids. V lost 0 bases to trimming and J lost 4 bases; unmatched junction nucleotides: 20. The germline CDR1 and CDR2 sequences are GTSNPN and SVGIG (reference sequence). The CDR3 bases are TGTGCCTGGAGTGTAAAAGGGGCGGGAGGACCCCTAGGACCATACAATGAGCAGTTCTTC. This sequence encodes CAWSVKGAGGPLGPYNEQFF.

This clonotype was seen a few times. The rearrangement joins TRBV5-5 to TRBJ2-7; D is possibly TRBD1 or TRBD2 (5 bases each). CDR1 is SGHKS, CDR2 YYEKEE, per germline (reference sequence). The CDR3 contains 14 residues. V shed 4 bases and J shed 4 bases, with 15 bases lying between them. The CDR3 nucleotides read TGTGCCAGCAGCCACGGGACGATTTTTTACGAGCAGTACTTC. It translates to CASSHGTIFYEQYF.

This clonotype was observed a handful of times. V and J are TRBV4-3 and TRBJ2-7; the match to TRBD2 covers 13 bases. J was trimmed by 4 bases and V by 0 bases; bases with no gene match: 3. The germline V gene encodes CDR1 LGHNA and CDR2 YSLEER. This CDR3 has 16 amino acids. In DNA, the CDR3 is TGCGCCAGCAGCCAAGATGTACTAGCGGGAGGGTACGAGCAGTACTTC. Protein: CASSQDVLAGGYEQYF.

This clonotype was counted ten times or more. This chain connects TRBV5-4 to TRBJ2-7; D ambiguous. The germline V gene encodes CDR1 SGHNT and CDR2 YYREEE (reference sequence). CDR3 size: 11 residues. V was cut by 5 bases and J by 3 bases, with 6 bases left in between. The CDR3 spells CASSSVYEQYF. The CDR3, as DNA: TGTGCCAGCAGTTCCGTCTACGAGCAGTACTTC.

Concerning this clonotype: One base away lies a much larger clone, so this may be a sequencing read error. This sequence joins TRBV6-2 or TRBV6-3 and TRBJ1-2; D gene unclear. Germline V gene sequence: CDR1 MNHEY, CDR2 SVGEGT. There are 16 residues in the CDR3. The V end lost 5 bases, the J end lost 3 bases, and 19 bases lay between the germline ends. CDR3: CASSESGRMEDYGYTF. In nucleotides, the CDR3 is TGTGCCAGCAGTGAGTCGGGAAGGATGGAGGACTATGGCTACACCTTC.

This clonotype was detected many times. The chain combines TRBV20-1 with TRBJ2-5, with TRBD2 as a possible D gene (6 bases). Trimming took 0 bases from V and 5 from J, leaving 16 bases between them. Germline V CDR1 and CDR2: DFQATT, SNEGSKA (reference sequence). CDR3 length equals 15 residues. The CDR3 sequence is CSARDRRERGETQYF. The CDR3 region has the DNA TGCAGTGCTAGAGATAGGAGGGAACGGGGCGAGACCCAGTACTTC.

This clonotype has a count of ten or more. The chain joins TRBV7-2 to TRBJ1-4; D gene unclear. This CDR3 has 16 amino acids. V was clipped by 2 bases and J by 0 bases, with 10 bases between them. Germline CDR1 reads SGHTA; CDR2 reads FQGNSA. The CDR3 here is CASSLIFGSTNEKLFF. DNA of the CDR3: TGTGCCAGCAGCTTAATTTTCGGCTCAACTAATGAAAAACTGTTTTTT.

This clonotype has ten or more counts. This chain links TRBV30 with TRBJ1-2; D may be TRBD1 (5 bases). Trimming left V 0 bases short and J 0 bases short, with 11 bases between. Germline V gene data show CDR1 as GTSNPN and CDR2 as SVGIG (reference sequence). The CDR3 is 15 amino acids. CDR3 sequence: CAWSVQAGSNYGYTF. CDR3 in DNA: TGTGCCTGGAGTGTACAGGCAGGTTCTAACTATGGCTACACCTTC. Supplemented by reference TRBV30 and TRBJ1-2, the full variable domain reads SQTIHQWPATLVQPVGSPLSLECTVEGTSNPNLYWYRQAAGRGLQLLFYSVGIGQISSEVPQNLSASRPQDRQFILSSKKLLLSDSGFYLCAWSVQAGSNYGYTFGSGTRLTVV.

This clonotype was observed many times. J is TRBJ2-3 and V is TRBV9; D gene ambiguous. Trimming removed 0 bases at V and 0 bases at J, with 5 bases between. CDR3 length equals 14 residues. Germline CDR1 is SGDLS and CDR2 is YYNGEE. The CDR3: CASSVDLSTDTQYF. DNA of the CDR3: TGTGCCAGCAGCGTAGACCTGAGCACAGATACGCAGTATTTT.

The chain joins TRBV7-9 to TRBJ2-7; 8 bases are a match to TRBD2. The V segment lost 1 base and the J segment 4 bases; nucleotides outside the gene matches: 9. The germline gives CDR1 SEHNR, CDR2 FQNEAQ (reference sequence). The CDR3 covers 16 residues. The CDR3 is CASSLGELADTYEQYF. As DNA, the CDR3 is TGTGCCAGCAGCTTAGGGGAACTAGCGGACACATACGAGCAGTACTTC. The entire variable domain, with the rest obtained from reference TRBV7-9 and TRBJ2-7, is as follows: DTGVSQNPRHKITKRGQNVTFRCDPISEHNRLYWYRQTLGQGPEFLTYFQNEAQLEKSRLLSDRFSAERPKGSFSTLEIQRTEQGDSAMYLCASSLGELADTYEQYFGPGTRLTVT.

This clonotype was recorded at least ten times. The chain carries TRBV20-1 and TRBJ2-5; D perhaps matches TRBD2 (6 bases). Germline-derived CDR1 and CDR2 are DFQATT and SNEGSKA (reference sequence). The CDR3 is 16 residues long. V lost 3 bases and J lost 4, with 21 bases in between. CDR3 sequence: CSASGDGLALRETQYF. In nucleotides, the CDR3 is TGCAGTGCTAGTGGGGACGGGCTAGCGCTGCGAGAGACCCAGTACTTC.

This clonotype was seen ten or more times. The chain joins TRBV12-3 or TRBV12-4 to TRBJ2-7; 10 bases are shared with TRBD1. J was trimmed by 1 base and V by 4 bases; bases with no gene match: 4. The length of the CDR3 is 15 residues. This CDR3 is CASSSRDRGSYEQYF. The DNA for the CDR3 is TGTGCCAGCAGTTCCCGGGACAGGGGTTCCTACGAGCAGTACTTC.

This clonotype showed up many times. The chain has TRBV29-1 and TRBJ2-7; 7 bases align to TRBD2. Losses at the gene ends were 4 bases for V and 4 bases for J; bases not matched to a gene: 1. The CDR3 spans 11 residues. In germline, CDR1 is SQVTM, CDR2 ANQGSEA. DNA for the CDR3: TGCAGCGTTGGCGGGGGTTACGAGCAGTACTTC. Translated: CSVGGGYEQYF.

At least ten counts were recorded for this clonotype. The CDR3 nucleotides are TGTGCCAGCAGCACGATTTGGTCCTACAATGAGCAGTTCTTC. Translated, it gives CASSTIWSYNEQFF. This chain joins TRBV11-3 and TRBJ2-1; D is unclear. CDR1 SGHNT and CDR2 YENEEA come from the germline V gene. This CDR3 is built from 14 residues. The V end lost 5 bases, the J end lost 1 base, and 9 bases lay between the germline ends.

This clonotype has a handful of counts. The chain links TRBV4-3 to TRBJ1-2, with unresolved D. The germline V and J ends were trimmed by 0 bases and 4 bases, with 15 bases remaining between them. The CDR3 covers 16 residues. Germline CDR1 LGHNA, CDR2 YSLEER. The CDR3 sequence: CASSQDISAGTYGYTF. DNA of the CDR3: TGCGCCAGCAGCCAAGATATCTCGGCAGGTACCTATGGCTACACCTTC.

This clonotype has a count of ten or more. This chain uses TRBV29-1 with TRBJ1-1; possibly TRBD1 for D (5 bases). Trimming took off 6 bases at V and 4 bases at J, with 15 bases between the two ends. Germline CDR1 reads SQVTM; CDR2 reads ANQGSEA. There are 13 residues in the CDR3. This CDR3 is CSVAFPGGTEAFF. In DNA, the CDR3 is TGCAGCGTGGCATTCCCTGGGGGCACTGAAGCTTTCTTT.

This clonotype was observed many times. CDR3 protein: CASSRRTGRDEKLFF. CDR3 coding DNA: TGTGCCAGCAGCCGCCGTACAGGGCGTGATGAAAAACTGTTTTTT. The chain recombines TRBV7-2 with TRBJ1-4, with a weak D call TRBD1 (6 bases). Trimming shortened V by 5 bases and J by 6 bases, and 16 bases separated the two germline ends. Germline-derived CDR1 and CDR2 are SGHTA and FQGNSA. This CDR3 contains 15 residues.

This clonotype was counted a few times. The chain uses TRBV29-1 and TRBJ2-7; possible D gene TRBD2, 6 bases. The CDR3 extends over 15 amino acids. The ends were cut back, 0 bases at V and 1 base at J, with 13 bases in the middle. Looked up from germline, CDR1 is SQVTM and CDR2 is ANQGSEA. CDR3 amino acids: CSVEEGAGRSYEQYF. The CDR3 DNA is TGCAGCGTTGAAGAAGGGGCAGGGAGGTCCTACGAGCAGTACTTC.

This clonotype was observed a handful of times. CDR3 loop: CASSFGRRSSYNEQFF. CDR3 in DNA: TGTGCCAGCAGCTTCGGGCGGAGGAGCTCCTACAATGAGCAGTTCTTC. This chain uses TRBV7-9 with TRBJ2-1; the D gene is possibly TRBD2 (5 bases). The CDR3 spans 16 residues. CDR1 and CDR2 from the germline V gene are SEHNR and FQNEAQ (reference sequence). Trimming pared 3 bases from V and 0 bases from J, leaving 12 bases between.

The chain links TRBV28 to TRBJ2-7; TRBD1 matches 7 bases. This CDR3 is built from 14 residues. In germline, CDR1 is MDHEN, CDR2 SYDVKM. CDR3 DNA sequence: TGTGCTAGTTTGGGGGACAGACACTACTACGAGCAGTACTTC. Translation gives CASLGDRHYYEQYF.

This clonotype was detected many times. The CDR3 sequence: CASRVANEQFF. The CDR3 nucleotides read TGTGCCAGCAGGGTAGCCAATGAGCAGTTCTTC. The chain couples TRBV12-3 or TRBV12-4 to TRBJ2-1; D gene unclear. V was pared by 6 bases and J by 6 bases, with 6 bases between. This CDR3 is built from 11 residues.

This clonotype has ten or more counts. The chain has TRBV29-1 and TRBJ1-1; 7 bases align to TRBD1. The trim removed 1 base at V and 1 base at J, leaving 6 bases unmatched. The CDR3 is made up of 15 amino acids. In germline, CDR1 is SQVTM, CDR2 ANQGSEA. Here the CDR3 reads CSVEGQGLRNTEAFF. In DNA, the CDR3 is TGCAGCGTTGAAGGACAGGGTTTGCGGAACACTGAAGCTTTCTTT.